These 26 T cell receptor beta chains originate from one sample sequenced in a study of molecular identifiers for immune sequencing clone quantification. Each CDR3 protein is one row after TCRdb ran MiXCR on the PCR reads. The repertoire holds some 650,000 distinct CDR3 sequences, with about 20% as singletons. The specimen was naive CD8+ T cells from blood, with Jurkat cell RNA spiked in. Documented subset: FACS-sorted CD8+CD4-CCR7+CD45RA+ naive T cells. Receptors were obtained from a human donor in good health. Some libraries in this study had Jurkat cell RNA spiked in.

This clonotype was seen a few times. The chain carries TRBV4-3 and TRBJ1-5, with 9 bases aligning to TRBD1. CDR3 size: 17 residues. With V trimmed by 0 bases and J by 6 bases, 9 bases remained unmatched. Germline V gene data show CDR1 as LGHNA and CDR2 as YSLEER. CDR3 nucleotide sequence: TGCGCCAGCAGCCAAGATCACGCGGGACAGGGAATTCAGCCCCAGCATTTT. It codes for CASSQDHAGQGIQPQHF.

This clonotype was counted ten times or more. The V and J genes are TRBV9 and TRBJ1-5, with 9 bases fitting TRBD1. The CDR3 covers 14 residues. CDR1 and CDR2 from the germline V gene are SGDLS and YYNGEE. The V and J ends lost 3 bases and 6 bases, in that order; junction bases with no gene match: 4. CDR3 region: CASSATGGSQPQHF. CDR3 sequence (DNA): TGTGCCAGCAGCGCGACAGGGGGTAGTCAGCCCCAGCATTTT.

This clonotype came up many times. The gene calls are TRBV7-9 and TRBJ2-7, with a tentative D call TRBD1 (6 bases). This CDR3 is built from 17 residues. The germline V gene has CDR1 SEHNR and CDR2 FQNEAQ (reference sequence). Trimming removed 4 bases at V and 3 bases at J, with 22 bases between. The CDR3 loop reads CASSSARGGTLFYEQYF. Written as DNA, the CDR3 is TGTGCCAGCAGCTCGGCCCGTGGTGGGACACTCTTCTACGAGCAGTACTTC.

This clonotype was counted at least ten times. The rearrangement joins TRBV5-1 to TRBJ1-1, with D possibly TRBD1 on 5 matching bases. V lost 0 bases and J 3 bases, leaving 12 bases between the germline ends. CDR1 and CDR2 from the germline V gene are SGHRS and YFSETQ. The CDR3 length is 15 residues. CDR3 protein: CASSLEAPGDTEAFF. The CDR3 DNA follows: TGCGCCAGCAGCTTGGAGGCGCCGGGGGACACTGAAGCTTTCTTT.

The chain carries TRBV19 and TRBJ2-7; D is possibly TRBD1 or TRBD2 (6 bases each). V dropped 11 bases and J dropped 4 bases, with 18 bases sitting between them. Germline CDR1 LNHDA, CDR2 SQIVND (reference sequence). The length of the CDR3 is 13 residues. CDR3 nucleotide sequence: TGTGCCGCGGGGCCAGGGGTGCCGTACGAGCAGTACTTC. Encoded protein: CAAGPGVPYEQYF.

At least ten counts were recorded for this clonotype. The chain recombines TRBV6-4 with TRBJ2-1; D call uncertain. CDR1 MRHNA and CDR2 SNTAGT come from the germline V gene. Trimming stripped 0 bases from V and 4 bases from J, with 13 bases between. This CDR3 is 16 amino acids long. As DNA, the CDR3 is TGTGCCAGCAGTGACTCTCCCCTGGCCCCTTACAATGAGCAGTTCTTC. Its protein is CASSDSPLAPYNEQFF.

At least ten counts were recorded for this clonotype. This sequence joins TRBV12-3 or TRBV12-4 and TRBJ2-3, with D maybe TRBD1 (6 bases). Trimming stripped 8 bases from V and 0 bases from J, with 6 bases between. The CDR3 extends over 12 amino acids. The CDR3 coding sequence is TGTGCCAGCGGGGGCAGCACAGATACGCAGTATTTT. As protein: CASGGSTDTQYF.

This clonotype has ten or more counts. The chain combines TRBV30 with TRBJ1-3; no clear D gene. The CDR3 is made up of 14 amino acids. Germline CDR1 and CDR2: GTSNPN and SVGIG (reference sequence). V was pared by 1 base and J by 0 bases, with 7 bases between. As DNA, the CDR3 is TGTGCCTGGAGTGACGGGTCCTCTGGAAACACCATATATTTT. Protein sequence: CAWSDGSSGNTIYF.

Regarding this clonotype: It may be a read error: a sequence one base away is much more abundant. V gene TRBV30 combines with J gene TRBJ2-7, with D uncertain. This CDR3 has 11 amino acids. Trimming shortened V by 5 bases and J by 3 bases, and 8 bases separated the two germline ends. The V gene's germline CDR1 is GTSNPN and CDR2 SVGIG (reference sequence). The CDR3, as DNA: TGTGCCTGGCTGAGAGACTACGAGCAGTACTTC. Its protein product is CAWLRDYEQYF.

This clonotype was seen repeatedly, ten times or more. The V and J genes are TRBV6-2 or TRBV6-3 and TRBJ2-7, with 7 bases lining up with TRBD1. The germline gives CDR1 MNHEY, CDR2 SVGEGT. The CDR3 contains 14 residues. V trimming: 6 bases; J trimming: 7 bases; junction bases outside the gene matches: 12. As DNA, the CDR3 is TGTGCCAGCAGCGACCACCGGACAGGTCGAGAGCAGTACTTC. It translates to CASSDHRTGREQYF.

This clonotype was recorded many times. V gene TRBV27 combines with J gene TRBJ1-2; D not resolved. This CDR3 spans 12 amino acids. Germline assignment: CDR1 MNHEY and CDR2 SMNVEV (reference sequence). The V gene lost 8 bases and the J gene lost 2 bases, with 9 bases spanning the gap. CDR3 coding DNA: TGTGCCAGCGGTATTTGGAACTATGGCTACACCTTC. Residues: CASGIWNYGYTF.

On this clonotype itself: A clone one base away is much larger, so this may be a read error. The V call is TRBV4-1, the J call TRBJ1-2, with D possibly TRBD1 on 6 matching bases. V dropped 2 bases and J dropped 5 bases, with 21 bases sitting between them. The CDR3 runs 17 residues. Germline V gene data show CDR1 as MGHRA and CDR2 as YSYEKL. CDR3 DNA: TGCGCCAGCAGCCAAATCTGGGGAGGGGGGGGCGCTTATGGCTACACCTTC. Protein product: CASSQIWGGGGAYGYTF.

On this clonotype: A junction boundary mismatches the germline segment, possibly from a read error. The chain joins TRBV9 to TRBJ2-1; D is perhaps TRBD2 (5 bases). The CDR3 has 14 residues. Germline values: CDR1 SGDLS, CDR2 YYNGEE. The CDR3 coding sequence is TGTGCCGGCAGCGTGGGTAGAGGGTTCAATGAGCAGTTCTTC. Translation: CAGSVGRGFNEQFF.

This clonotype appeared many times. The chain has TRBV7-2 and TRBJ2-7; D might be TRBD2 (6 bases). This CDR3 comprises 16 residues. Germline CDR1 and CDR2: SGHTA and FQGNSA. The germline V and J ends were trimmed by 1 base and 3 bases, with 16 bases remaining between them. This chain's CDR3 is CASSLDRDSPRYEQYF. The CDR3 bases are TGTGCCAGCAGCTTAGACCGGGACTCTCCCCGCTACGAGCAGTACTTC.

The chain recombines TRBV12-3 or TRBV12-4 with TRBJ2-2, with D possibly TRBD1 on 5 matching bases. The V end was cut by 7 bases, the J end by 0 bases, with 9 bases between. The CDR3 contains 14 residues. CDR3: CASMAGPNTGELFF. The CDR3 region has the DNA TGTGCCAGCATGGCAGGGCCGAACACCGGGGAGCTGTTTTTT.

This chain connects TRBV20-1 to TRBJ2-7; no clear D gene. This CDR3 is 13 amino acids long. Trimming removed 6 bases from V and 3 bases from J, with 15 bases in between. Germline V lookup: CDR1 DFQATT, CDR2 SNEGSKA (reference sequence). DNA for the CDR3: TGCAGTGCCTCGATAGGGATCGGCTACGAGCAGTACTTC. This sequence encodes CSASIGIGYEQYF.

This clonotype came up a few times. This chain links TRBV9 with TRBJ2-7; TRBD1 matches 11 bases. V dropped 3 bases and J dropped 1; count of bases not matched to a gene: 6. CDR1 is SGDLS, CDR2 YYNGEE, per germline. This CDR3 has 16 residues. CDR3: CASSDGQGAMSYEQYF. DNA for the CDR3: TGTGCCAGCAGCGACGGACAGGGGGCCATGTCCTACGAGCAGTACTTC.

At least ten counts were recorded for this clonotype. The chain combines TRBV20-1 with TRBJ2-6; D unresolved. CDR3 length: 15 amino acids. V was trimmed by 0 bases and J by 0 bases, leaving 6 bases between them. In germline, CDR1 is DFQATT, CDR2 SNEGSKA (reference sequence). The CDR3 region is CSARDVRSGANVLTF. The CDR3 bases are TGCAGTGCTAGAGATGTGCGCTCTGGGGCCAACGTCCTGACTTTC.

The table lists this clonotype with a few counts. The chain employs TRBV19 and TRBJ1-6; 7 bases agree with TRBD1. This CDR3 has 15 residues. J was trimmed by 6 bases and V by 3 bases; bases with no gene match: 5. Germline V gives CDR1 LNHDA, CDR2 SQIVND (reference sequence). The CDR3 DNA sequence: TGTGCCAGTAGTATGGATGGGACAGCTAATTCACCCCTCCACTTT. Protein sequence: CASSMDGTANSPLHF.

The CDR3 is CSARDVDRSTYEQYF. The CDR3 DNA reads as TGCAGTGCTAGAGATGTGGACAGGAGTACCTACGAGCAGTACTTC. The chain uses TRBV20-1 and TRBJ2-7; TRBD1 agrees at 7 bases. Germline-derived CDR1 and CDR2 are DFQATT and SNEGSKA (reference sequence). V lost 0 bases to trimming and J lost 2 bases; unmatched junction nucleotides: 7. CDR3 length: 15 residues.

Turning to this clonotype: A single base separates this from a much larger clone, so it may be a read error. The chain employs TRBV27 and TRBJ1-5, with a possible D match to TRBD1 (6 bases). In germline, CDR1 is MNHEY, CDR2 SMNVEV (reference sequence). Between the trimmed V and J ends, which lost 11 bases and 1 base, there was a span of 18 bases. CDR3 length equals 15 residues. The chain's CDR3 is CAGTPIGTSNQPQHF. CDR3 nucleotide sequence: TGTGCCGGCACTCCGATCGGGACAAGCAATCAGCCCCAGCATTTT.

This rearrangement joins TRBV7-9 to TRBJ1-1; TRBD1 matches at 7 bases. Germline V lookup: CDR1 SEHNR, CDR2 FQNEAQ (reference sequence). The CDR3 loop spans 14 amino acids. V trimming: 5 bases; J trimming: 6 bases; junction bases outside the gene matches: 9. DNA of the CDR3: TGTGCCAGCAGCCCCCTAAGGGGGCACCCTGAAGCTTTCTTT. This encodes CASSPLRGHPEAFF.

Comment on this clonotype: A much larger clone is a single base away; this may be a read error. This chain links TRBV20-1 with TRBJ2-5; TRBD1 is a possible D gene (5 bases). CDR1 and CDR2 (germline): DFQATT, SNEGSKA (reference sequence). V was trimmed by 4 bases and J by 6 bases, leaving 12 bases between them. The CDR3 sequence is 12 residues long. The CDR3 region has the DNA TGCAGTGCTAATGACGGACAAAAGACCCAGTACTTC. As protein: CSANDGQKTQYF.

Ten or more counts support this clonotype. The chain employs TRBV29-1 and TRBJ2-1; no firm D call. V lost 4 bases and J lost 2, with 9 bases in between. There are 13 residues in the CDR3. The germline gives CDR1 SQVTM, CDR2 ANQGSEA. The CDR3 protein is CSVAEDTYNEQFF. The CDR3 nucleotides are TGCAGCGTTGCCGAAGATACCTACAATGAGCAGTTCTTC.

This clonotype occurred a few times. This CDR3 reads CASSLIAGVQETQYF. Here the CDR3 DNA reads TGTGCCAGCAGCTTGATAGCGGGGGTGCAAGAGACCCAGTACTTC. V and J are TRBV7-7 and TRBJ2-5; 9 positions agree with TRBD2. CDR1 is SSHAT and CDR2 is FNYEAQ in the germline V gene (reference sequence). The CDR3 runs 15 residues. J gave up 2 bases and V 3 bases, and 4 bases lay outside the gene matches.

This clonotype has at least ten counts. The genes are TRBV2 and TRBJ2-3; D gene ambiguous. The CDR3 consists of 12 residues. V lost 3 bases and J 7 bases, leaving 8 bases between the germline ends. The V gene's germline CDR1 is SNHLY and CDR2 FYNNEI. In DNA, the CDR3 is TGTGCCAGCAGTGAGTGGGATAATACGCAGTATTTT. It is translated as CASSEWDNTQYF.